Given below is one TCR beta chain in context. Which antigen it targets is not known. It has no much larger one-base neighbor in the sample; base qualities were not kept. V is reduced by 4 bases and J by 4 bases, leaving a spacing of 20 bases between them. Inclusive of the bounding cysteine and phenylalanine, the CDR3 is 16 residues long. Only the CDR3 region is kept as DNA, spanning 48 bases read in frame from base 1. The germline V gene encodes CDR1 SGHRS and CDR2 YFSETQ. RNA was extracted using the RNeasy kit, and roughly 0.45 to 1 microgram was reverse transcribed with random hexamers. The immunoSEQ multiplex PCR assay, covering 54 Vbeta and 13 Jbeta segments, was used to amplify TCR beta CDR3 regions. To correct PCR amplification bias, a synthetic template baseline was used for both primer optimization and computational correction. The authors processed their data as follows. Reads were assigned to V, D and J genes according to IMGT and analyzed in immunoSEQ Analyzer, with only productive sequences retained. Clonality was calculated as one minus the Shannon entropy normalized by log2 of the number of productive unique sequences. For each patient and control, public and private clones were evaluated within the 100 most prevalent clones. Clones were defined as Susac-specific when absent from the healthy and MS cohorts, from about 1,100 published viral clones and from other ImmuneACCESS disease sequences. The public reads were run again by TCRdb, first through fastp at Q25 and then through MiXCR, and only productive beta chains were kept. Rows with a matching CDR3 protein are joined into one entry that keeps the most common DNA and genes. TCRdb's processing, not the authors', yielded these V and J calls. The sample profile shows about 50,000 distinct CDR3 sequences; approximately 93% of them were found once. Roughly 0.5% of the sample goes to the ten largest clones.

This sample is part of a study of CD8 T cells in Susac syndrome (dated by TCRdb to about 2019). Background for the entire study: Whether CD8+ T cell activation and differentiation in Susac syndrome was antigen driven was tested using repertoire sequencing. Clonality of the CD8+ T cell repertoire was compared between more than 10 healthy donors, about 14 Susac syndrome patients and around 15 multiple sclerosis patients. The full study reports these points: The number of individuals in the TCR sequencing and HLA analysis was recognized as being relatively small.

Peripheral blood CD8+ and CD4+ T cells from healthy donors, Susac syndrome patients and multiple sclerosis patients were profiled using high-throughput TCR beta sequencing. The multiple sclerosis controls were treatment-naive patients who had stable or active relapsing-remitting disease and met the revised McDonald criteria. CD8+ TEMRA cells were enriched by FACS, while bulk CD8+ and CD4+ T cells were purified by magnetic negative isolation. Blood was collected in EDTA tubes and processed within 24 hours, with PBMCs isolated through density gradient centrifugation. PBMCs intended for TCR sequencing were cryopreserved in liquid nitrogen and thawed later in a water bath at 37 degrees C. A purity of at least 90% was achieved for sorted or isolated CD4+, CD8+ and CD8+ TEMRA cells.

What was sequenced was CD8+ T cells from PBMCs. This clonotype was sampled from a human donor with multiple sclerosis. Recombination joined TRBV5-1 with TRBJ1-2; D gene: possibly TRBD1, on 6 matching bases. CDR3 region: CASSPGGGDRFYGYTF. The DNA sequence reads TGCGCCAGCAGCCCCGGTGGGGGCGACAGATTCTATGGCTACACCTTC.